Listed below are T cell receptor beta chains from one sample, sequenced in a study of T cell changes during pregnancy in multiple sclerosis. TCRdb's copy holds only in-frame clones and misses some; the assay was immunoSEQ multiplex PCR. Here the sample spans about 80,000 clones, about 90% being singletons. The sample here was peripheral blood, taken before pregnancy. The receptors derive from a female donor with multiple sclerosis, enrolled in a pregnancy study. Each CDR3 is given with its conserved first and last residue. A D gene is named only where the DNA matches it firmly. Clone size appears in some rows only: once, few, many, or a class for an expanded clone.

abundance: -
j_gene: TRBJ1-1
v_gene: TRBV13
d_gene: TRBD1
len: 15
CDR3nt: TGTGCCAGCAGCTTCCGGACAGGCCCTAACACTGAAGCTTTCTTT
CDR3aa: CASSFRTGPNTEAFF

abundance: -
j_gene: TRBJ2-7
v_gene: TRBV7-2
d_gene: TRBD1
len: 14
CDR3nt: TGTGCCAGCAGCTTCGGGACAGGGAGTTACGAGCAGTACTTC
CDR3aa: CASSFGTGSYEQYF

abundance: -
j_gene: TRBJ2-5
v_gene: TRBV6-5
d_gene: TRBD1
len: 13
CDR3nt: TGTGCCAGCAGGGGGGGACAGGGACGAGTCCAGTACTTC
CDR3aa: CASRGGQGRVQYF

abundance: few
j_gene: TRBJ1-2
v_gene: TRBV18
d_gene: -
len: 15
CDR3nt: TGTGCCAGCTCACCTGCGGGGGGCGGGCGGCCTGGCTACACCTTC
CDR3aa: CASSPAGGGRPGYTF

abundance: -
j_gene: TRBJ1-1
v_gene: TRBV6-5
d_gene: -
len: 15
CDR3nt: TGTGCCAGCAGTTACCAGGGATTAATGAACACTGAAGCTTTCTTT
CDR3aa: CASSYQGLMNTEAFF

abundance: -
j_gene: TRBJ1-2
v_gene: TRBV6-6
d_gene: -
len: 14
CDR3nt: TGTGCCAGCAGTACAGGGACCTCTAACTATGGCTACACCTTC
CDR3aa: CASSTGTSNYGYTF

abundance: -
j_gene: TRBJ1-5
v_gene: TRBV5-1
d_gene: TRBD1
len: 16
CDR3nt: TGCGCCAGCAGCTTGGAGGCGACAGGGGGCGGGCAGCCCCAGCATTTT
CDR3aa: CASSLEATGGGQPQHF

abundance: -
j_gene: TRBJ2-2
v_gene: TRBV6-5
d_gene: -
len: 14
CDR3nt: TGTGCCAGCAGGTCAGGGTTAGGGGCCGGGGAGCTGTTTTTT
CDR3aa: CASRSGLGAGELFF

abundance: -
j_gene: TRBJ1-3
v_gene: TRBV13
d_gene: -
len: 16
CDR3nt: TGTGCCAGCAGCTTAGCCCCCGTGAGCTCTGGAAACACCATATATTTT
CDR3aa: CASSLAPVSSGNTIYF

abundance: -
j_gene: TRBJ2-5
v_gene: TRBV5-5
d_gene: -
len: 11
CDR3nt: TGTGCCAGCAGCTCTACAGCAACCCAGTACTTC
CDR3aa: CASSSTATQYF

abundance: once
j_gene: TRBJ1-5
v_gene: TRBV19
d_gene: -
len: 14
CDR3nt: TGTGCCAGTAATTTCAGGGATTATAGTCAGCCCCAGCATTTT
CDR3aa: CASNFRDYSQPQHF

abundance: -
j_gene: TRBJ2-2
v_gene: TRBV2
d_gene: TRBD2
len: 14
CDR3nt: TGTGCCGGGGGACTAGCGGGGGAATTCGGGGAGCTGTTTTTT
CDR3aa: CAGGLAGEFGELFF

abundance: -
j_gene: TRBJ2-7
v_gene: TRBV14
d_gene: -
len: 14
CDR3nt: TGTGCCAGCAGCCAAGGCAGGGCCTCCTACGAGCAGTACTTC
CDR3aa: CASSQGRASYEQYF

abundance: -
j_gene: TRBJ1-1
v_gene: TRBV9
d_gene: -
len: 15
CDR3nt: TGTGCCAGCAGCCCCGCAGGGGCCGCGAACACTGAAGCTTTCTTT
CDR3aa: CASSPAGAANTEAFF

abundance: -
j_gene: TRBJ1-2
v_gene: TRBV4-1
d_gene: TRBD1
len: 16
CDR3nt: TGCGCCAGCAGCGCGTACATAGGGGGCGTCGGCTATGGCTACACCTTC
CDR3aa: CASSAYIGGVGYGYTF

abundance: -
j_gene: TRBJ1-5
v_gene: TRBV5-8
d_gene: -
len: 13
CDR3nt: TGTGCCAGCAGCTTGGTGGCCGGGCAGCCCCAGCATTTT
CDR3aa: CASSLVAGQPQHF

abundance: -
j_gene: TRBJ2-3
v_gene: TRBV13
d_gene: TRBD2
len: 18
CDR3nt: TGTGCCAGCAGCTTCTACCCTGGACTAGCGGAGAGCACAGATACGCAGTATTTT
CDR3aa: CASSFYPGLAESTDTQYF

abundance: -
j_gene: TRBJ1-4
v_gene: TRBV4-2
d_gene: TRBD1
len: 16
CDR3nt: TGTGCCAGCAGCCTCCGGGACAGGGGGCTCAGTGAAAAACTGTTTTTT
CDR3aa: CASSLRDRGLSEKLFF

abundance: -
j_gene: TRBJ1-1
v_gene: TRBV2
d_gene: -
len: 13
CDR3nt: TGTGCCAGCAGTGGAGAAACAGGTTTAGAAGCTTTCTTT
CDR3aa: CASSGETGLEAFF

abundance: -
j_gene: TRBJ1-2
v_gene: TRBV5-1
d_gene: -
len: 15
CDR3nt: TGCGCCAGCAGCTTGGTAGGTTCACAGAACTATGGCTACACCTTC
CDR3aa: CASSLVGSQNYGYTF

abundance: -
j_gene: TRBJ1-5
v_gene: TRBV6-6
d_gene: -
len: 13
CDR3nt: TGTGCCAGCAGTCACGGGGGTGGTCAGCCCCAGCATTTT
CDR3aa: CASSHGGGQPQHF

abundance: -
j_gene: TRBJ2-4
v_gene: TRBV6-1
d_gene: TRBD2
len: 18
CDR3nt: TGTGCCAGCAGTGACTGGACTAGCGGGGGGGCCGGCAAAAACATTCAGTACTTC
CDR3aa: CASSDWTSGGAGKNIQYF

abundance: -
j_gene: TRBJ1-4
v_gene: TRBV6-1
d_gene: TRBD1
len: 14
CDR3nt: TGTGCCACCCACCTAGGGGGACAGAATGAAAAACTGTTTTTT
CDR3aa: CATHLGGQNEKLFF

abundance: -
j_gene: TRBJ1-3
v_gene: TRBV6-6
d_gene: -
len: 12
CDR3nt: TGTGCCAGCAGTACAAGTCGGAGCACCATATATTTT
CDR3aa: CASSTSRSTIYF

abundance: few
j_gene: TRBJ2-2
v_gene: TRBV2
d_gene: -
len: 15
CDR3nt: TGTGCCAGCACGATCAAAGGAGCAGGGGCCGGGGAGCTGTTTTTT
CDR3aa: CASTIKGAGAGELFF

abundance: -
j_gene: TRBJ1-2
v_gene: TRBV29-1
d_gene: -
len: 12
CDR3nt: TGCAGCGTAACGGACACTAACTATGGCTACACCTTC
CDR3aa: CSVTDTNYGYTF

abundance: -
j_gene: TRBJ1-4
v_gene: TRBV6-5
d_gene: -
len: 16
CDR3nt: TGTGCCAGCAGTTACTCGATACTAACAGGGTGGGAAAAACTGTTTTTT
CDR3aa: CASSYSILTGWEKLFF

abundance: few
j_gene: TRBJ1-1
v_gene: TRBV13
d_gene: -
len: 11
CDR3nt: TGTGCCAGCAGCTTCGACACTGAAGCTTTCTTT
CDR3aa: CASSFDTEAFF

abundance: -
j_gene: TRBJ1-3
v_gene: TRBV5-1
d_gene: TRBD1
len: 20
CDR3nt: TGCGCCAGCAGCTTGACTTTCAACCACCGGGACAGGGGTACTGGAAACACCATATATTTT
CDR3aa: CASSLTFNHRDRGTGNTIYF

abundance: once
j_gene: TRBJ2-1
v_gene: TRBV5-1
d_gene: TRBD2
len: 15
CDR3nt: TGCGCCAGCAGCAGCGAACCTGGGAGGGACAATGAGCAGTTCTTC
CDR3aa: CASSSEPGRDNEQFF

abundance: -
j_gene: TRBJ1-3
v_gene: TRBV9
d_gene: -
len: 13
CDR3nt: TGTGCCAGCAGCGTAGCGACAGCCGACACCATATATTTT
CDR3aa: CASSVATADTIYF

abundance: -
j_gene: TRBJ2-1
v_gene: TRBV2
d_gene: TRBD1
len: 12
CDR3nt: TGTGCCAGCAGGACAGGGGAGCGTGAGCAGTTCTTC
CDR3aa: CASRTGEREQFF

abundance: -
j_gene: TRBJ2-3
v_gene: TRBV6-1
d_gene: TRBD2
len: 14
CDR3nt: TGTGCCAGCAGTGAGAGCGGGGACACAGATACGCAGTATTTT
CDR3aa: CASSESGDTDTQYF

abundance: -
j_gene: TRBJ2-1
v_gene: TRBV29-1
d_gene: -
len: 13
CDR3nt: TGCAGCGCCGGCGGGGATTCCTACAATGAGCAGTTCTTC
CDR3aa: CSAGGDSYNEQFF

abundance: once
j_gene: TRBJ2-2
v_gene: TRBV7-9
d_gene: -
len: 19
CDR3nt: TGTGCCAGCATCCCCCGCGGGGCATTAGGGGGCGTAATTTCCGGGGAGCTGTTTTTT
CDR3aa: CASIPRGALGGVISGELFF

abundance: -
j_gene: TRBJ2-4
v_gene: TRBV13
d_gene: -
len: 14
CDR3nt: TGTGCCAGCAGCTTAGGAGACCGGGGAAACATTCAGTACTTC
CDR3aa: CASSLGDRGNIQYF

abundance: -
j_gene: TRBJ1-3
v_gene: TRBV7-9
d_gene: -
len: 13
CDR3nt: TGTGCCGGGACCGGGGGGGCTGGAAACACCATATATTTT
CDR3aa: CAGTGGAGNTIYF

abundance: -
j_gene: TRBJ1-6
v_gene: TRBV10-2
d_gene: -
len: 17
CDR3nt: TGCGCCAGCAGTGAGTCAAGGACAGAAAGGCAGTTTTCACCCCTCCACTTT
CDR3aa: CASSESRTERQFSPLHF

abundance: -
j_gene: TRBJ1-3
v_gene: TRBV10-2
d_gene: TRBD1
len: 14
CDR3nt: TGCGCCAGCGGGACAGGCGGCTCTGGAAACACCATATATTTT
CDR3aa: CASGTGGSGNTIYF

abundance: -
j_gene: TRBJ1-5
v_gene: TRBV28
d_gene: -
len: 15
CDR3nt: TGTGCCAGCAGTTTATTGGGCGGGAGCAATCAGCCCCAGCATTTT
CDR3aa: CASSLLGGSNQPQHF

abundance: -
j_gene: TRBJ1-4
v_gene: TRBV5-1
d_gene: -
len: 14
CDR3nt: TGCGCCAGCAGCTTGGGGACACCTAATGAAAAACTGTTTTTT
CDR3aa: CASSLGTPNEKLFF

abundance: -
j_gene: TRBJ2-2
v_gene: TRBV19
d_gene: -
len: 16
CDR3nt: TGTGCCAGTAGTATGGGAGGGGGTTGGTACACCGGGGAGCTGTTTTTT
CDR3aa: CASSMGGGWYTGELFF

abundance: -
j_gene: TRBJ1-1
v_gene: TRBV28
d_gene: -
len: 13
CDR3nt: TGTGCCAGCATCCCAGGGTTTCACACTGAAGCTTTCTTT
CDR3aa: CASIPGFHTEAFF

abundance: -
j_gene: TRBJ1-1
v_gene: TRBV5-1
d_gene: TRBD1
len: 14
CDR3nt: TGCGCCAGCAGCCCCGGGACAGGGAACACTGAAGCTTTCTTT
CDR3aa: CASSPGTGNTEAFF

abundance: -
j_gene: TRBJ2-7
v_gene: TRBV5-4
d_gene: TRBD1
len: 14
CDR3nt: TGTGCCAGCAGCTCGGACAGGGACACCTACGAGCAGTACTTC
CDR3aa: CASSSDRDTYEQYF

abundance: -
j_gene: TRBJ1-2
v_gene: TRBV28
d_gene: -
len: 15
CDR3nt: TGTGCCAGCAGTTTAACTATGAGTAAGACGCTTGGCTACACCTTC
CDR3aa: CASSLTMSKTLGYTF

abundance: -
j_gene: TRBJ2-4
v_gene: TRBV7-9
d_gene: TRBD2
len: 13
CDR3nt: TGTGCCAGCAGCTCGGGGACTAGGGGTACTCAGTACTTC
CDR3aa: CASSSGTRGTQYF

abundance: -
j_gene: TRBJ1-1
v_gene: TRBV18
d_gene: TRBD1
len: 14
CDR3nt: TGTGCCAGCTCACCACCCACAGGGGTCACTGAAGCTTTCTTT
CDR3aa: CASSPPTGVTEAFF